This T cell receptor beta chain was captured by sequencing in a study of blood T cell repertoires in COVID-19. Across the whole study: Both acute and convalescent COVID-19 samples were obtained from the United States, Italy and Spain. In each case, the material was cDNA or gDNA derived from T cells, B-cell-depleted T cells, or PBMCs.

The CDR3 loop spans 17 amino acids. V gave up 5 bases and J gave up 4 bases; unmatched junction bases: 8. Germline V CDR1 and CDR2: SNHLY, FYNNEI. In this sample, this clone turned up once. Libraries were prepared by immunoSEQ multiplex PCR; TCRdb keeps only in-frame clonotypes and omits some of them. The table includes some 41,000 clones, 90% detected once. The chain employs TRBV2 and TRBJ2-3; 14 positions match TRBD2. Sequenced material: peripheral blood. This receptor was identified in a human donor in a cohort sampled during active COVID-19. The CDR3 loop reads CASSLGLAGVLADTQYF. The CDR3, as DNA: TGTGCCAGCAGTCTGGGACTAGCGGGAGTTCTCGCAGATACGCAGTATTTT.